This passage covers 13 T cell receptor beta chains from one sample sequenced in a study of ipilimumab plus nivolumab after autologous stem cell transplantation. The table came from immunoSEQ multiplex PCR; TCRdb's copy has only in-frame clones and leaves some out. The profile shows 35,000 to 50,000 clones, nearly 90% of them singletons. Sequencing used PBMCs, obtained in a trial of ipilimumab plus nivolumab as post-transplant consolidation. These receptors were taken from a male donor with multiple myeloma.

V usage is TRBV30 and J usage is TRBJ2-1; no reliable D call. CDR3 length: 9 amino acids. V lost 4 bases and J lost 8, with 3 bases in between. Germline V gives CDR1 GTSNPN, CDR2 SVGIG (reference sequence). In DNA form, the CDR3 reads TGTGCCTGGAAGGATGAGCAGTTCTTC. This codes for CAWKDEQFF.

The chain joins TRBV5-1 to TRBJ1-4; 9 positions match TRBD1. CDR1 and CDR2 (germline): SGHRS, YFSETQ. CDR3 length equals 14 residues. J lost 8 bases, V lost 4 bases, and 6 bases had no gene match. The CDR3: CASSTRQGGEKLFF. DNA of the CDR3: TGCGCCAGCAGCACACGACAGGGGGGGGAAAAACTGTTTTTT.

The chain joins TRBV6-1 to TRBJ1-5; D ambiguous. The germline gives CDR1 MNHNS, CDR2 SASEGT. Trimming stripped 6 bases from V and 4 bases from J, with 4 bases between. The CDR3 runs 11 residues. CDR3 in DNA: TGTGCCAGCAGCTTTAATCAGCCCCAGCATTTT. Residues: CASSFNQPQHF.

The rearrangement links TRBV7-2 to TRBJ2-7; 7 bases agree with TRBD2. With 2 bases clipped from V and 4 bases from J, the junction kept 5 bases outside the gene matches. In germline, CDR1 is SGHTA, CDR2 FQGNSA. This CDR3 contains 14 residues. The CDR3 reads CASSLSSSGYEQYF. In nucleotides, the CDR3 is TGTGCCAGCAGCTTATCTTCTAGCGGTTACGAGCAGTACTTC.

V and J are TRBV9 and TRBJ2-3, with 13 bases identical to TRBD2. Germline V gene sequence: CDR1 SGDLS, CDR2 YYNGEE. The J segment lost 5 bases and the V segment lost 4 bases, leaving 10 bases of the junction unmatched. The CDR3 consists of 17 residues. CDR3 sequence: CASSKGLAGAPIDTQYF. The CDR3 DNA reads as TGTGCCAGCAGCAAAGGACTAGCGGGGGCGCCAATAGATACGCAGTATTTT.

The chain joins TRBV9 to TRBJ2-3; tentative D call: TRBD2 (5 bases). Trimming left V 0 bases short and J 2 bases short, with 16 bases between. There are 17 residues in the CDR3. CDR1 SGDLS and CDR2 YYNGEE come from the germline V gene. The CDR3 is CASSVGPGSGFTDTQYF. DNA for the CDR3: TGTGCCAGCAGCGTAGGGCCCGGCAGCGGCTTCACAGATACGCAGTATTTT.

The CDR3 sequence is CASSLGGEETQYF. As DNA, the CDR3 is TGCGCCAGCAGCTTGGGCGGGGAGGAGACCCAGTACTTC. The chain links TRBV5-1 to TRBJ2-5, with D possibly matching TRBD2 (6 bases). The germline CDR1 and CDR2 sequences are SGHRS and YFSETQ. The CDR3 covers 13 residues. The V gene lost 0 bases and the J gene lost 5 bases, with 8 bases spanning the gap.

The V gene is TRBV11-1, the J gene TRBJ2-1; D is unclear. The V end lost 1 base, the J end lost 5 bases, and 6 bases lay between the germline ends. Germline values: CDR1 SGHAT, CDR2 FQDESV (reference sequence). The CDR3 sequence is 13 residues long. The CDR3 loop reads CASSLGRNNEQFF. The CDR3 DNA follows: TGTGCCAGCAGCTTAGGCAGAAACAATGAGCAGTTCTTC.

The rearrangement joins TRBV5-6 to TRBJ1-4; TRBD1 aligns across 12 bases. Germline V gene data show CDR1 as SGHDT and CDR2 as YYEEEE. V trimming: 3 bases; J trimming: 7 bases; junction bases outside the gene matches: 10. The CDR3 length is 17 residues. The CDR3 DNA sequence: TGTGCCAGCAGCTCCGTCCCGGGACAGGGGGCGGGTGAAAAACTGTTTTTT. Translation gives CASSSVPGQGAGEKLFF.

This clone came up once. The sample has other DNA sequences that encode this CDR3 too. This chain links TRBV5-4 with TRBJ2-5, with 11 nucleotides matching TRBD2. The germline V gene encodes CDR1 SGHNT and CDR2 YYREEE (reference sequence). CDR3 size: 17 residues. J gave up 5 bases and V 0 bases, and 9 bases lay outside the gene matches. CDR3 sequence: CASSLAVSGRASETQYF. The CDR3 DNA reads TGTGCCAGCAGCTTGGCAGTTAGCGGGAGGGCCAGTGAGACCCAGTACTTC. Variable domain in full (rest from reference TRBV5-4 and TRBJ2-5): ETGVTQSPTHLIKTRGQQVTLRCSSQSGHNTVSWYQQALGQGPQFIFQYYREEENGRGNFPPRFSGLQFPNYSSELNVNALELDDSALYLCASSLAVSGRASETQYFGPGTRLLVL.

V and J are TRBV18 and TRBJ2-1, with TRBD2 matching 8 bases. Germline CDR1 KGHSH, CDR2 LQKENI. The length of the CDR3 is 19 residues. V lost 3 bases and J lost 0; bases outside the gene matches: 13. This chain's CDR3 is CASSPPAGGLSSSYNEQFF. The CDR3 DNA follows: TGTGCCAGCTCACCCCCCGCGGGGGGCTTATCCTCCTCCTACAATGAGCAGTTCTTC.

This clone appeared a single time. In DNA, the CDR3 is TGTGCCAGCAGTTCGTCGGGACACCCTACAACTAATGAAAAACTGTTTTTT. Translating gives CASSSSGHPTTNEKLFF. The genes are TRBV28 and TRBJ1-4, with a tentative D call TRBD1 (6 bases). Germline V gene data show CDR1 as MDHEN and CDR2 as SYDVKM. This CDR3 contains 17 residues. V was pared by 4 bases and J by 0 bases, with 15 bases between.

The CDR3 nucleotides are TGTGCCAGCAGCTTAACGATGGGCGGGAGTAGGCCAGATACGCAGTATTTT. Its protein product is CASSLTMGGSRPDTQYF. The chain has TRBV7-3 and TRBJ2-3, with 7 bases matching TRBD2. Per the germline V gene, CDR1 is SGHTA and CDR2 is FQGTGA. This CDR3 spans 17 amino acids. With V trimmed by 0 bases and J by 4 bases, 10 bases remained unmatched.